This T cell receptor beta chain derives from a study of T cell repertoires in cytomegalovirus infection. Broader study findings: The ex vivo response was dominated by HLA-C-restricted CMV-specific TCR beta clonotypes.

The CDR3 is made up of 14 amino acids. V lost 3 bases and J lost 0, with 11 bases in between. The germline gives CDR1 DFQATT, CDR2 SNEGSKA (reference sequence). This clonotype was detected only a few times. Its specificity is unknown. TCRdb analysed the reads with MiXCR anew, one entry per CDR3 protein. The repertoire consists of 510,000 or so distinct CDR3 sequences, with 26% occurring once and the leading ten covering 13%. The TCR was taken from a human donor in good health (CMV status not recorded). Some clones in this sample may be carry-over from other donors' samples. This chain links TRBV20-1 with TRBJ1-2; the D gene is possibly TRBD1 (5 bases). The sequencing input was PBMCs. DNA of the CDR3: TGCAGTGCTAGGACAGCCTCCACTAACTATGGCTACACCTTC. Its translation: CSARTASTNYGYTF.